The present T cell receptor beta chain was sequenced within a study of beta chain features in type 1 diabetes. This clone was observed a handful of times. The CDR3 totals 15 residues. Trimming pared 5 bases from V and 3 bases from J, leaving 13 bases between. Germline V gene lookup returns CDR1 MNHEY and CDR2 SVGAGI. Of the isolated RNA, all was reverse transcribed, and so the sequenced material was expressed TCRB transcripts. Profiling relied on immunoSEQ multiplex PCR, and the TCRdb table lists in-frame clones only, not all of them. The data show about 410,000 clones, with over 11% seen just once and about 0.034% held by the top ten. Populations obtained by sorting all exceeded 95% purity.

This sequence joins TRBV6-5 and TRBJ2-2; D uncertain. Sequencing was done on a sample of naive CD4+ T cells from blood. This TCR was recovered from a man aged 25-45 years in good health. DNA for the CDR3: TGTGCCAGCAGTCCCGTCCTCCGGGACACCGGGGAGCTGTTTTTT. It encodes CASSPVLRDTGELFF.